The rows below give T cell receptor beta chains drawn from one sample of a study of spatial heterogeneity in lung cancer. One entry per CDR3 protein, called by TCRdb with MiXCR from the 5' RACE reads. The sample contains roughly 11,000 distinct CDR3 sequences, approximately 4% of which appear only once. This sample comprised normal lung tissue next to the tumor, obtained at surgery. These receptors were taken from a male donor with early-stage non-small cell lung cancer. The CDR3 runs from the conserved cysteine through the conserved F or W. D genes are given only for firm matches. Size is omitted from some rows. Given values are once, few, many or a class for expanded clones.

>medium-sized|TRBD2|TRBJ2-3|TRBV5-4
TGTGCCAGCAGCTGGCCGACTAGCGGGGGGGAAAGCCCAGATACGCAGTATTTT
CASSWPTSGGESPDTQYF
>many|-|TRBJ2-3|TRBV6-6
TGTGCCAGCAGCCTTGACCGGGGGAGAGGCACAGATACGCAGTATTTT
CASSLDRGRGTDTQYF
>medium-sized|TRBD1|TRBJ2-2|TRBV4-3
TGCGCCAGCAGCCAAGGACAGGGATTCACCGGGGAGCTGTTTTTT
CASSQGQGFTGELFF
>-|-|TRBJ2-2|TRBV7-9
TGTGCCAGCAGCCCCCCAATAGCGAACACCGGGGAGCTGTTTTTT
CASSPPIANTGELFF
>-|-|TRBJ2-3|TRBV27
TGTGCCAGCAGTTTGTGGGATACGCAGTATTTT
CASSLWDTQYF
>many|TRBD1|TRBJ2-2|TRBV6-6
TGTGCCGTTCGGGACAGGGGGCCCGGGGAGCTGTTTTTT
CAVRDRGPGELFF
>many|-|TRBJ2-3|TRBV6-6
TGTGCCAGCAGTAGGGACTCCACAGATACGCAGTATTTT
CASSRDSTDTQYF
>many|-|TRBJ2-3|TRBV19
TGTGCCAGTAGTCCTTCGCTCACAGATACGCAGTATTTT
CASSPSLTDTQYF
>many|-|TRBJ2-1|TRBV5-1
TGCGCCAGCAGCTTGCTGGGCGGAAATGAGCAGTTCTTC
CASSLLGGNEQFF
>many|TRBD2|TRBJ2-1|TRBV12-3/TRBV12-4
TGTGCCACCTTGGGACTAGCCTACAATGAGCAGTTCTTC
CATLGLAYNEQFF
>many|-|TRBJ1-5|TRBV6-1
TGTGCCAGCAGTGCGGGAAAGGATCAGCCCCAGCATTTT
CASSAGKDQPQHF
>medium-sized|-|TRBJ2-3|TRBV7-9
TGTGCCAGCAGCTCAAGGGGACGCGGCACAGATACGCAGTATTTT
CASSSRGRGTDTQYF
>many|-|TRBJ1-3|TRBV6-5
TGTGCCAGCAGTGGGGACCGCGGAAACACCATATATTTT
CASSGDRGNTIYF
>few|TRBD1|TRBJ2-1|TRBV6-5
TGTGCCAGCAGTCCGACCGGGACAGATGTCTGGAGCTCCTACAATGAGCAGTTCTTC
CASSPTGTDVWSSYNEQFF
>many|-|TRBJ2-7|TRBV7-2
TGTGCCAGCAGCTTAGGAGGCCAGTACTACGAGCAGTACTTC
CASSLGGQYYEQYF
>medium-sized|TRBD2|TRBJ2-6|TRBV20-1
TGCAGTGCCAGACTAGCGTACTCTGGGGCCAACGTCCTGACTTTC
CSARLAYSGANVLTF
>few|-|TRBJ2-3|TRBV5-1
TGCGCCAGCAGCTTGCGGCGGGATACGCAGTATTTT
CASSLRRDTQYF
>many|-|TRBJ1-4|TRBV5-1
TGCGCCAGCCGAGAAGGGGGACGCCTTGAAAAACTGTTTTTT
CASREGGRLEKLFF
>many|TRBD1|TRBJ2-1|TRBV19
TGTGCCAGTAGTATAGGCCCTCGGGACAGGTTACGGAGCTCCTACAATGAGCAGTTCTTC
CASSIGPRDRLRSSYNEQFF
>many|-|TRBJ2-4|TRBV11-2
TGTGCCAGCAGCTTAGACAGAGTAGCCAAAAACATTCAGTACTTC
CASSLDRVAKNIQYF
>medium-sized|TRBD1|TRBJ1-2|TRBV5-5
TGTGCCAGCCGGACAGGGATTGGTGGCTACACCTTC
CASRTGIGGYTF
>-|-|TRBJ2-7|TRBV20-1
TGCAGTGCCCCCGCGGTAAGCGGGTCCTACGAGCAGTACTTC
CSAPAVSGSYEQYF
>medium-sized|-|TRBJ2-3|TRBV27
TGTGCCAGCAGCACCCCAAGCACAGATACGCAGTATTTT
CASSTPSTDTQYF
>many|TRBD2|TRBJ2-2|TRBV12-3/TRBV12-4
TGTGCCAGCAGTTTAGAGGCGGGAGGATTCGGGGAGCTGTTTTTT
CASSLEAGGFGELFF
>many|TRBD2|TRBJ2-3|TRBV7-2
TGTGCCAGCAGACTGAGCGGGAGGGCGATTGCCACGCAGTATTTT
CASRLSGRAIATQYF
>many|-|TRBJ2-7|TRBV2
TGTGCCAGCAGTGAATGGGGGACCTCGTCCTACGAGCAGTACTTC
CASSEWGTSSYEQYF
>medium-sized|-|TRBJ2-7|TRBV6-5
TGTGCCAGCAGTGACGGCTCTGCAGGGAACTACGAGCAGTACTTC
CASSDGSAGNYEQYF
>many|TRBD1|TRBJ1-5|TRBV27
TGTGCCAGCAGTTCCATAGAGGGGGCAGGAAATCAGCCCCAGCATTTT
CASSSIEGAGNQPQHF
>medium-sized|-|TRBJ2-3|TRBV27
TGTGCCAGCAGTCCCGCTAGCTCAGATACGCAGTATTTT
CASSPASSDTQYF
>many|-|TRBJ1-6|TRBV5-1
TGCGCCAGCGGCTGGGGGGATAAGAATTCACCCCTCCACTTT
CASGWGDKNSPLHF
>medium-sized|TRBD1|TRBJ2-3|TRBV12-3/TRBV12-4
TGTGCCAGCAGTCCCTGGACAGGGGCGGCAGATACGCAGTATTTT
CASSPWTGAADTQYF
>medium-sized|TRBD1|TRBJ1-5|TRBV12-3/TRBV12-4
TGTGCCAGCAGTTTGGGACAGGGGGCTAGTGGAGGTCAGCCCCAGCATTTT
CASSLGQGASGGQPQHF
>medium-sized|-|TRBJ2-6|TRBV28
TGTGCCAGCAGTCCAACTGACATTTCTGGGGCCAACGTCCTGACTTTC
CASSPTDISGANVLTF
>many|TRBD1|TRBJ2-5|TRBV28
TGTGCCAGCCGATCCCACGGGACAGGGGATCGAGAGACCCAGTACTTC
CASRSHGTGDRETQYF
>many|-|TRBJ1-6|TRBV2
TGTGCCAGCAAGGGGGACGTTAATTCACCCCTCCACTTT
CASKGDVNSPLHF
>medium-sized|-|TRBJ1-2|TRBV28
TGTGCCAGCAGTTTAGCCCTCGACAGGCTCTATGGCTACACCTTC
CASSLALDRLYGYTF
>medium-sized|-|TRBJ2-7|TRBV19
TGTGCCAGTAGTACCCTACGGGTCCCCTACGAGCAGTACTTC
CASSTLRVPYEQYF
>many|-|TRBJ2-2|TRBV20-1
TGCAGTGCTAGAATGGGGCTCGGATTCAGCGGGGAGCTGTTTTTT
CSARMGLGFSGELFF
>medium-sized|-|TRBJ1-5|TRBV19
TGTGCCAGTAGTATTATCGACAGCAATCAGCCCCAGCATTTT
CASSIIDSNQPQHF
>medium-sized|-|TRBJ1-1|TRBV18
TGTGCCAGCTCGAAGGGAGGTCTGGCTTTCTTT
CASSKGGLAFF
>many|-|TRBJ1-4|TRBV9
TGTGCCAGCAGCGTAGGGGCTGATGAAAAACTGTTTTTT
CASSVGADEKLFF
>many|-|TRBJ1-2|TRBV25-1
TGTGCCAGCAGTGAATTTAGCGGGAAAAACTATGGCTACACCTTC
CASSEFSGKNYGYTF
>many|-|TRBJ2-1|TRBV12-3/TRBV12-4
TGTGCCAGCAGTTCCCTGGCGGGTAGCTCCTACAATGAGCAGTTCTTC
CASSSLAGSSYNEQFF
>few|-|TRBJ2-7|TRBV29-1
TGCAGCGTTGAAAAGGTGGGACGCCAAAACTACGAGCAGTACTTC
CSVEKVGRQNYEQYF
>many|TRBD2|TRBJ2-7|TRBV30
TGTGCCTGGAGCGGGGCCCTAGCGGAAGACTACGAGCAGTACTTC
CAWSGALAEDYEQYF
>few|-|TRBJ2-5|TRBV7-6
TGTGCCAGCAGCTTAGTCTTTCGTACGCCGGGGCAACAAGAGACCCAGTACTTC
CASSLVFRTPGQQETQYF
>medium-sized|-|TRBJ2-1|TRBV6-5
TGTGCCAGCAGTTACTCCGGCGACGTCTCCTACAATGAGCAGTTCTTC
CASSYSGDVSYNEQFF
>many|-|TRBJ2-7|TRBV11-1
TGTGCCAGCAGCTTAGGGATAAGCTCCTACGAGCAGTACTTC
CASSLGISSYEQYF
>medium-sized|-|TRBJ1-5|TRBV7-6
TGTGCCAGCAGCTTAGACCAGGGGAAGAATCAGCCCCAGCATTTT
CASSLDQGKNQPQHF
>medium-sized|-|TRBJ1-6|TRBV12-3/TRBV12-4
TGTGCCAGCAGTTTAGCGAGCCCCGTACCCCTCCACTTT
CASSLASPVPLHF
>many|TRBD1|TRBJ2-7|TRBV7-9
TGTGCCAGCAGCCCGGGACAGGGACAGAAGCAGTACTTC
CASSPGQGQKQYF